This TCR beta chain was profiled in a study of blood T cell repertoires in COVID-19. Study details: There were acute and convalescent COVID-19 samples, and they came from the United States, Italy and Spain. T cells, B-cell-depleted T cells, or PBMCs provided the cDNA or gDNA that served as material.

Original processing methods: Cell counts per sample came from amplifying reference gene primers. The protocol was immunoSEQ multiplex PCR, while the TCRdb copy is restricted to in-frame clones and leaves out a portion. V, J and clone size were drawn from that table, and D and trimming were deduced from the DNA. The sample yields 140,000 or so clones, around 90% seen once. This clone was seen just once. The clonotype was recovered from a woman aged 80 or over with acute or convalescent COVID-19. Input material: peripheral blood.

CDR3 protein: CASSLRGQQNSGYTF. The DNA of the CDR3 is TGTGCCAGCAGCTTGCGGGGACAGCAAAACTCAGGCTACACCTTC. This sequence joins TRBV7-9 and TRBJ1-2; 7 bases align to TRBD1. This CDR3 is 15 amino acids long. Germline-derived CDR1 and CDR2 are SEHNR and FQNEAQ (reference sequence). The ends lost 3 bases at V and 8 bases at J; junction bases unmatched: 12.